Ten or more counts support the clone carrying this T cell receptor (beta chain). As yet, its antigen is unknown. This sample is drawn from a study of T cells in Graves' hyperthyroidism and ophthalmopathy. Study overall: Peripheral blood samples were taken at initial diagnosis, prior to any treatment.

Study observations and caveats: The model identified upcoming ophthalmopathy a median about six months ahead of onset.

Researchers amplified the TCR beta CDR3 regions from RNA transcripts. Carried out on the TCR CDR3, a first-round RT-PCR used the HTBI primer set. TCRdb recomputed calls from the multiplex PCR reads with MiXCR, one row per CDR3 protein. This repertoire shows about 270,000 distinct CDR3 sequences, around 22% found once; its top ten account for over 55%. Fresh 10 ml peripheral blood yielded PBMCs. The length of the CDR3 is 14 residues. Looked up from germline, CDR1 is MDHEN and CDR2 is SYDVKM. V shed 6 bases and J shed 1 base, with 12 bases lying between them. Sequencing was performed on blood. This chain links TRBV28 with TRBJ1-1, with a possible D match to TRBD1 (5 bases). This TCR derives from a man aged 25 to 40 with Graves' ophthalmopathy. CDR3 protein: CASRRITGNTEAFF. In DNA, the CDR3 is TGTGCCAGCAGGCGGATTACAGGGAACACTGAAGCTTTCTTT.